These 27 T cell receptor beta chains originate from one sample sequenced in a study of blood T cell repertoires in COVID-19 (dated by TCRdb to the early 2020s). The protocol used for the library was the immunoSEQ multiplex PCR assay. This immuneACCESS table, as held by TCRdb, lists in-frame sequences with V and J called but not all clones. Of the missing ones, under half trace to an unresolved V gene in checked studies; the others have no known cause. This sample has 25,000 to 35,000 clones in its table, and over 75% of those were observed once. The top ten constitute 6.6% of the sample. The sequenced sample consisted of peripheral blood. The receptors were gathered from a man in his 60s with active COVID-19.

This clone was seen more than once but under ten times. The chain is built from TRBV14 and TRBJ1-5; D unresolved. Germline V gives CDR1 SGHDN, CDR2 FVKESK. CDR3 length: 14 amino acids. The germline V and J ends were trimmed by 1 base and 1 base, with 5 bases remaining between them. The CDR3 sequence: CASSQGLSNQPQHF. CDR3 sequence (DNA): TGTGCCAGCAGCCAAGGACTCAGCAATCAGCCCCAGCATTTT.

This chain joins TRBV7-2 and TRBJ2-7; D may be TRBD1 (6 bases). This CDR3 spans 15 amino acids. Germline CDR1 is SGHTA and CDR2 is FQGNSA. Between the trimmed V and J ends, which lost 1 base and 1 base, there was a span of 11 bases. Written as DNA, the CDR3 is TGTGCCAGCAGCTTAGAGGGGACACCTTCCTACGAGCAGTACTTC. Translated, it gives CASSLEGTPSYEQYF.

This chain uses TRBV6-5 with TRBJ2-7; D is perhaps TRBD2 (5 bases). V lost 5 bases, J lost 5 bases, and 10 bases lay in between. Germline CDR1 and CDR2: MNHEY and SVGAGI. The CDR3 spans 12 residues. Here the CDR3 reads CASSRGSDEQYF. DNA for the CDR3: TGTGCCAGCAGTAGAGGGAGCGACGAGCAGTACTTC.

The J gene is TRBJ1-6, the V gene TRBV14; no definite D call. From germline, CDR1 is SGHDN and CDR2 FVKESK. This CDR3 region has 19 residues. Trimming left V 3 bases short and J 0 bases short, with 18 bases between. The CDR3 DNA follows: TGTGCCAGCAGCCAGGCAGAGTGGACGGGGAGCTCCTATAATTCACCCCTCCACTTT. Translated, it gives CASSQAEWTGSSYNSPLHF.

The chain combines TRBV7-9 with TRBJ2-2; tentative D call: TRBD1 (6 bases). This CDR3 is built from 15 residues. V shed 4 bases and J shed 2 bases, with 11 bases lying between them. Per the germline V gene, CDR1 is SEHNR and CDR2 is FQNEAQ (reference sequence). The CDR3 coding sequence is TGTGCCAGCAGCTCGACAGGAGTAAACACCGGGGAGCTGTTTTTT. Protein: CASSSTGVNTGELFF.

The chain employs TRBV19 and TRBJ2-1, with TRBD2 matching 10 bases. CDR1 and CDR2 (germline): LNHDA, SQIVND (reference sequence). This CDR3 has 18 residues. V shed 4 bases, J shed 2 bases, and the junction held 11 bases outside the gene matches. The CDR3 here is CASSTPGAGGPAYNEQFF. The DNA of the CDR3 is TGTGCCAGTAGTACCCCCGGAGCGGGAGGGCCGGCCTACAATGAGCAGTTCTTC.

The chain uses TRBV7-2 and TRBJ2-3; D uncertain. From germline, CDR1 is SGHTA and CDR2 FQGNSA. V was cut by 5 bases and J by 0 bases, with 9 bases left in between. This CDR3 has 14 residues. The CDR3 region is CASSTEYSTDTQYF. The CDR3 DNA reads TGTGCCAGCAGCACGGAGTATAGCACAGATACGCAGTATTTT.

CDR3 bases: TGTGCCACCGGGGACAGGGGAAATCAGCCCCAGCATTTT. It codes for CATGDRGNQPQHF. This chain connects TRBV24-1 to TRBJ1-5; TRBD1 aligns across 10 bases. Losses at the gene ends were 9 bases for V and 4 bases for J; bases not matched to a gene: 2. This CDR3 comprises 13 residues. CDR1 and CDR2 from the germline V gene are KGHDR and SFDVKD.

V usage is TRBV11-2 and J usage is TRBJ2-2, with 10 bases that match TRBD1. Per germline, CDR1 SGHAT and CDR2 FQNNGV. Unmatched junction bases numbered 7, after V lost 5 bases and J lost 7 bases. The CDR3 is 15 residues long. This CDR3 is CASSPRQGAGGELFF. The CDR3 DNA is TGTGCCAGCAGCCCGCGACAGGGGGCAGGCGGGGAGCTGTTTTTT.

The chain links TRBV10-1 to TRBJ2-2; D might be TRBD1 (5 bases). Germline CDR1 reads WNHNN; CDR2 reads SYGVQD (reference sequence). Trimming cost V 5 bases and J 0 bases, with 7 bases left between them. This CDR3 has 14 residues. This chain's CDR3 is CASSSGSNTGELFF. CDR3 DNA sequence: TGCGCCAGCAGTTCAGGGTCGAACACCGGGGAGCTGTTTTTT.

This clone was detected once. The rearrangement links TRBV6-5 to TRBJ2-7; tentative D call: TRBD1 (5 bases). V lost 8 bases, J lost 4 bases, and 18 bases lay in between. The length of the CDR3 is 14 residues. In germline, CDR1 is MNHEY, CDR2 SVGAGI. The CDR3 is CASCFFREGYEQYF. CDR3 sequence (DNA): TGTGCCAGCTGTTTTTTCAGGGAAGGATACGAGCAGTACTTC.

The chain uses TRBV24-1 and TRBJ2-1, with 7 bases identical to TRBD1. Germline CDR1 is KGHDR and CDR2 is SFDVKD. The V segment lost 3 bases and the J segment 2 bases; nucleotides outside the gene matches: 3. The CDR3 is made up of 15 amino acids. CDR3 DNA sequence: TGTGCCACCAGTGATGCCGGGACAGCCTACAATGAGCAGTTCTTC. Translated, it gives CATSDAGTAYNEQFF.

V gene TRBV28 combines with J gene TRBJ2-7, with D unresolved. V lost 6 bases to trimming and J lost 3 bases, with 12 bases between them. CDR1 and CDR2 (germline): MDHEN, SYDVKM. There are 13 residues in the CDR3. The CDR3 region has the DNA TGTGCCAGCAGGAGTCAGGCGAGCTACGAGCAGTACTTC. Protein sequence: CASRSQASYEQYF.

The chain carries TRBV15 and TRBJ2-1; TRBD2 matches at 8 bases. The CDR3 contains 14 residues. Germline V gene sequence: CDR1 LNHNV, CDR2 YYDKDF (reference sequence). V trimming: 3 bases; J trimming: 6 bases; junction bases outside the gene matches: 4. CDR3 nucleotides: TGTGCCACCAGCAGGCTAGCGGGTACCAATGAGCAGTTCTTC. It translates to CATSRLAGTNEQFF.

The DNA for the CDR3 is TGTGCCAGCAGCCTTAGCGGGAGCGAGACCCAGTACTTC. Encoded protein: CASSLSGSETQYF. The J gene is TRBJ2-5, the V gene TRBV12-3 or TRBV12-4; 9 nucleotides line up with TRBD2. The CDR3 extends over 13 amino acids. V gave up 6 bases and J gave up 5 bases; unmatched junction bases: 4.

This clone came up a few times. The J gene is TRBJ2-2, the V gene TRBV3-1 (or the pseudogene TRBV3-2); D gene uncertain. The V end lost 4 bases, the J end lost 3 bases, and 6 bases lay between the germline ends. CDR3 length: 13 amino acids. In germline, CDR1 is LGHDT, CDR2 YNNKEL (reference sequence). CDR3: CASSPLDTGELFF. In nucleotides, the CDR3 is TGTGCCAGCAGCCCCCTTGACACCGGGGAGCTGTTTTTT.

J is TRBJ2-5 and V is TRBV15; 8 bases are shared with TRBD1. The CDR3 runs 17 residues. V trimming: 0 bases; J trimming: 5 bases; junction bases outside the gene matches: 11. The germline V gene has CDR1 LNHNV and CDR2 YYDKDF (reference sequence). The CDR3 DNA reads as TGTGCCACCAGCAGAGATCCGCCCAGGGGGCGAGGCGAGACCCAGTACTTC. Translation: CATSRDPPRGRGETQYF.

J is TRBJ1-1 and V is TRBV29-1; 7 positions agree with TRBD1. Unmatched junction bases numbered 7, after V lost 2 bases and J lost 4 bases. Germline CDR1 is SQVTM and CDR2 is ANQGSEA. The CDR3 totals 14 residues. The CDR3 here is CSVERDRTGTEAFF. The CDR3, as DNA: TGCAGCGTTGAACGGGACAGAACAGGCACTGAAGCTTTCTTT.

The V call is TRBV7-6, the J call TRBJ2-2; D perhaps matches TRBD2 (6 bases). The CDR3 consists of 14 residues. Germline V lookup: CDR1 SGHVS, CDR2 FNYEAQ. V lost 5 bases, J lost 3 bases, and 10 bases lay in between. The CDR3 loop is CASSPGTHTGELFF. Written as DNA, the CDR3 is TGTGCCAGCAGCCCCGGGACTCACACCGGGGAGCTGTTTTTT.

The chain employs TRBV28 and TRBJ2-7; a possible D gene is TRBD2 (5 bases). This CDR3 is built from 14 residues. The ends were cut back, 6 bases at V and 2 bases at J, with 14 bases in the middle. The germline gives CDR1 MDHEN, CDR2 SYDVKM. The CDR3 bases are TGTGCCAGCAGGCTAAGCCCGGGAACCTACGAGCAGTACTTC. Protein sequence: CASRLSPGTYEQYF. Using reference TRBV28 and TRBJ2-7 for the parts outside the CDR3, the full variable domain is DVKVTQSSRYLVKRTGEKVFLECVQDMDHENMFWYRQDPGLGLRLIYFSYDVKMKEKGDIPEGYSVSREKKERFSLILESASTNQTSMYLCASRLSPGTYEQYFGPGTRLTVT.

The rearrangement links TRBV20-1 to TRBJ2-3; TRBD2 aligns across 8 bases. CDR1 is DFQATT and CDR2 is SNEGSKA in the germline V gene (reference sequence). Trimming removed 3 bases from V and 0 bases from J; junction bases left unmatched: 5. The CDR3 loop spans 15 amino acids. The CDR3 DNA sequence: TGCAGTGCTAGTAAACTAGCGGCCAGCACAGATACGCAGTATTTT. It encodes CSASKLAASTDTQYF.

The V and J genes are TRBV5-1 and TRBJ2-1; 13 bases are a match to TRBD2. The CDR3 spans 16 residues. Looked up from germline, CDR1 is SGHRS and CDR2 is YFSETQ. The V gene end was trimmed by 3 bases and the J gene end by 9 bases; junction bases not matched to a gene: 9. The CDR3 DNA reads TGCGCCAGCAGCTCGACCACTAGCGGGAGGGCTTTTGAGCAGTTCTTC. Translation: CASSSTTSGRAFEQFF.

This chain links TRBV2 with TRBJ2-5; D gene ambiguous. This CDR3 comprises 14 residues. V shed 0 bases and J shed 1 base, with 6 bases lying between them. Germline assignment: CDR1 SNHLY and CDR2 FYNNEI. The CDR3 loop reads CASSEAFLQETQYF. The DNA of the CDR3 is TGTGCCAGCAGTGAAGCGTTTCTCCAAGAGACCCAGTACTTC.

CDR3 DNA: TGTGCCAGCAGTTACTCGAGTCTAGCGGGAATAGAGCAGTACTTC. As protein: CASSYSSLAGIEQYF. The rearrangement links TRBV6-5 to TRBJ2-7, with TRBD2 matching 9 bases. The CDR3 is 15 amino acids. The trim removed 0 bases at V and 7 bases at J, leaving 7 bases unmatched. Germline assignment: CDR1 MNHEY and CDR2 SVGAGI.

The chain employs TRBV7-9 and TRBJ2-3, with 10 bases identical to TRBD2. The CDR3 loop spans 17 amino acids. V gave up 5 bases and J gave up 0 bases; unmatched junction bases: 8. From germline, CDR1 is SEHNR and CDR2 FQNEAQ (reference sequence). CDR3 loop: CASSGSGRSSSTDTQYF. CDR3 nucleotide sequence: TGTGCCAGCAGCGGTAGCGGGAGGTCATCTAGCACAGATACGCAGTATTTT.

The genes are TRBV5-1 and TRBJ2-5; 10 bases map to TRBD2. CDR1 SGHRS and CDR2 YFSETQ come from the germline V gene. This CDR3 contains 16 residues. J lost 2 bases, V lost 2 bases, and 6 bases had no gene match. The CDR3 coding sequence is TGCGCCAGCAGCTTTAGGACTAGCGGTACTCAAGAGACCCAGTACTTC. Protein: CASSFRTSGTQETQYF.

V usage is TRBV28 and J usage is TRBJ1-2, with TRBD1 matching 7 bases. There are 11 residues in the CDR3. The germline CDR1 and CDR2 sequences are MDHEN and SYDVKM. V lost 5 bases and J lost 10; bases outside the gene matches: 4. For the CDR3, the DNA is TGTGCCAGCAGTCTAAGGGGGCTCTACACCTTC. It is translated as CASSLRGLYTF.